Presented here are 21 T cell receptor beta chains from one specimen sequenced in a study of PD-L1 blockade in urothelial cancer. This sample's time point: peripheral blood 6 weeks after treatment start. Clones were sequenced by immunoSEQ multiplex PCR, and TCRdb holds only the in-frame ones, with some missing. The table shows some 50,000 clones, with under 85% occurring only once. This material consisted of PBMCs, taken around atezolizumab (anti-PD-L1) treatment. The source is a man over 45 with urothelial cancer.

The chain employs TRBV15 and TRBJ1-1, with D uncertain. CDR3 length equals 14 residues. V gave up 8 bases and J gave up 1 base, with 14 bases separating them. Germline values: CDR1 LNHNV, CDR2 YYDKDF (reference sequence). The CDR3 sequence is CATARFRSNTEAFF. Written as DNA, the CDR3 is TGTGCCACCGCCCGGTTCCGGTCGAACACTGAAGCTTTCTTT.

This clone was found a few times. CDR3 bases: TGTGCCAGCAGCCCCACAGGGGGGCAGCCCCAGCATTTT. This encodes CASSPTGGQPQHF. The chain combines TRBV7-3 with TRBJ1-5, with 8 bases lining up with TRBD1. The V and J ends lost 5 bases and 7 bases, in that order; junction bases with no gene match: 4. Germline CDR1 is SGHTA and CDR2 is FQGTGA. This CDR3 comprises 13 residues.

The gene calls are TRBV10-2 and TRBJ2-7; 13 bases fit TRBD2. V shed 5 bases and J 2 bases; nucleotides not matched to a gene: 3. The germline gives CDR1 WSHSY, CDR2 SAAADI. The CDR3 extends over 15 amino acids. This CDR3 is CASSRTSGRAYEQYF. The CDR3 region has the DNA TGCGCCAGCAGTCGAACTAGCGGGAGGGCCTACGAGCAGTACTTC.

This chain connects TRBV27 to TRBJ2-7; 8 nucleotides align to TRBD2. Germline V CDR1 and CDR2: MNHEY, SMNVEV (reference sequence). This CDR3 contains 16 residues. Germline trimming cut 0 bases from V and 2 bases from J; bases unmatched to any gene: 6. The CDR3: CASSLSTGTRPYEQYF. As DNA, the CDR3 is TGTGCCAGCAGTTTATCGACCGGGACTAGGCCCTACGAGCAGTACTTC.

The J gene is TRBJ2-7, the V gene TRBV30; TRBD1 matches at 7 bases. The germline gives CDR1 GTSNPN, CDR2 SVGIG (reference sequence). With 5 bases clipped from V and 7 bases from J, the junction kept 8 bases outside the gene matches. The CDR3 spans 12 residues. CDR3 coding DNA: TGTGCCTGGCTTAAGACAGGGTGGGAGCAGTACTTC. Protein product: CAWLKTGWEQYF.

The chain has TRBV10-3 and TRBJ2-2; 8 positions agree with TRBD2. This CDR3 has 15 residues. Germline assignment: CDR1 ENHRY and CDR2 SYGVKD. The J segment lost 2 bases and the V segment lost 7 bases, leaving 6 bases of the junction unmatched. CDR3 amino acids: CAIKGGGLNTGELFF. For the CDR3, the DNA is TGTGCCATCAAGGGCGGGGGGCTTAACACCGGGGAGCTGTTTTTT.

The chain employs TRBV4-3 and TRBJ2-7; 9 nucleotides agree with TRBD2. In germline, CDR1 is LGHNA, CDR2 YSLEER. With 0 bases clipped from V and 3 bases from J, the junction kept 3 bases outside the gene matches. CDR3 length equals 15 residues. CDR3 sequence (DNA): TGCGCCAGCAGCCAAGAGCTAGCGGGGCACTACGAGCAGTACTTC. It encodes CASSQELAGHYEQYF.

The chain links TRBV15 to TRBJ2-4, with 8 bases identical to TRBD1. V was clipped by 1 base and J by 1 base; unmatched bases: 3. The CDR3 runs to 16 residues. The germline V gene has CDR1 LNHNV and CDR2 YYDKDF (reference sequence). CDR3 bases: TGTGCCACCAGCAGAGTGGGACAGGCTGCCAAAAACATTCAGTACTTC. Translation gives CATSRVGQAAKNIQYF.

The rearrangement uses TRBV9 and TRBJ2-1; 7 nucleotides match TRBD1. Germline lookup yields CDR1 SGDLS and CDR2 YYNGEE. V gave up 0 bases and J gave up 7 bases; unmatched junction bases: 10. CDR3 length: 16 amino acids. The CDR3 protein is CASSVATGAFGNEQFF. In DNA, the CDR3 is TGTGCCAGCAGCGTAGCCACAGGGGCATTCGGGAATGAGCAGTTCTTC.

In nucleotides, the CDR3 is TGTGCCAGCTCACCGTACGGCACCGGGGAGCTGTTTTTT. Residues: CASSPYGTGELFF. V is TRBV18 and J is TRBJ2-2, with D hard to call. The germline V and J ends were trimmed by 3 bases and 4 bases, with 6 bases remaining between them. The CDR3 runs 13 residues. Looked up from germline, CDR1 is KGHSH and CDR2 is LQKENI.

The gene calls are TRBV28 and TRBJ1-2; D unclear. V lost 6 bases and J 3 bases, leaving 14 bases between the germline ends. The CDR3 contains 14 residues. Per the germline V gene, CDR1 is MDHEN and CDR2 is SYDVKM. The CDR3 coding sequence is TGTGCCAGCAGGTTCCGCGGGATTTACTATGGCTACACCTTC. It encodes CASRFRGIYYGYTF.

The rearrangement uses TRBV19 and TRBJ2-2, with TRBD2 identical over 7 bases. Germline V gene sequence: CDR1 LNHDA, CDR2 SQIVND (reference sequence). The V gene end was trimmed by 7 bases and the J gene end by 5 bases; junction bases not matched to a gene: 7. This CDR3 has 14 amino acids. The CDR3 is CASIIAGGTGELFF. The DNA of the CDR3 is TGTGCCAGTATCATAGCCGGGGGGACCGGGGAGCTGTTTTTT.

This clone showed up just once. The V call is TRBV7-9, the J call TRBJ1-5, with 7 bases lining up with TRBD1. Trimming at V came to 0 bases and at J to 4 bases, leaving 15 bases not matched to a gene. Germline values: CDR1 SEHNR, CDR2 FQNEAQ (reference sequence). This CDR3 is built from 19 residues. In DNA, the CDR3 is TGTGCCAGCAGCTTAGCGGGACAGCCAGGTCGATATGGGAATCAGCCCCAGCATTTT. It codes for CASSLAGQPGRYGNQPQHF.

The V and J genes are TRBV4-3 and TRBJ2-5; D is uncertain. The germline V and J ends were trimmed by 1 base and 5 bases, with 11 bases remaining between them. Germline loops: CDR1 LGHNA, CDR2 YSLEER. This CDR3 comprises 14 residues. The CDR3 bases are TGCGCCAGCAGCCAAGCACACAGCCAGGAGACCCAGTACTTC. The encoded protein is CASSQAHSQETQYF.

This clone was observed a single time. The V and J genes are TRBV5-1 and TRBJ2-1, with 10 bases identical to TRBD2. The CDR3 sequence is 16 residues long. V was clipped by 4 bases and J by 8 bases; unmatched bases: 12. Germline lookup yields CDR1 SGHRS and CDR2 YFSETQ. The CDR3 sequence: CASSGGLAGGGDEQFF. CDR3 in DNA: TGCGCCAGCAGCGGGGGCTTAGCGGGGGGCGGGGATGAGCAGTTCTTC.

This clone was seen more than once but under ten times. The chain recombines TRBV10-1 with TRBJ2-1; 8 nucleotides line up with TRBD1. Trimming at V came to 0 bases and at J to 4 bases, leaving 8 bases not matched to a gene. Germline CDR1 reads WNHNN; CDR2 reads SYGVQD (reference sequence). The CDR3 sequence is 17 residues long. The CDR3 DNA reads as TGCGCCAGCAGTGAGTCGAGACAGGGGACATTATACAATGAGCAGTTCTTC. It yields the protein CASSESRQGTLYNEQFF.

The J gene is TRBJ2-6, the V gene TRBV5-8, with 7 bases identical to TRBD1. V trimming: 5 bases; J trimming: 2 bases; junction bases outside the gene matches: 7. Germline V gene sequence: CDR1 SGHTS, CDR2 YDEGEE. The CDR3 length is 16 residues. The CDR3 loop reads CASRSKGGTGANVLTF. CDR3 nucleotides: TGTGCCAGCAGGTCAAAAGGGGGCACTGGGGCCAACGTCCTGACTTTC.

The rearrangement joins TRBV7-6 to TRBJ2-1, with TRBD1 as a possible D gene (6 bases). Per the germline V gene, CDR1 is SGHVS and CDR2 is FNYEAQ. The ends were cut back, 1 base at V and 0 bases at J, with 10 bases in the middle. The CDR3 runs 16 residues. CDR3 in DNA: TGTGCCAGCAGCTTAGGTACAGGGAGCTCCTACAATGAGCAGTTCTTC. Amino acid sequence: CASSLGTGSSYNEQFF.

This clone was counted a single time. The rearrangement joins TRBV5-6 to TRBJ2-1, with D perhaps TRBD1 (5 bases). Trimming took off 3 bases at V and 4 bases at J, with 11 bases between the two ends. Germline CDR1 SGHDT, CDR2 YYEEEE. This CDR3 contains 14 residues. CDR3 sequence (DNA): TGTGCCAGCAGCTCGCAGGCAGGGTACAATGAGCAGTTCTTC. This sequence encodes CASSSQAGYNEQFF.

This clone was detected once. The V and J genes are TRBV5-4 and TRBJ2-1, with D perhaps matching TRBD1 (6 bases). This CDR3 has 16 amino acids. CDR1 is SGHNT and CDR2 is YYREEE in the germline V gene (reference sequence). Trimming left V 0 bases short and J 0 bases short, with 10 bases between. The CDR3 is CASSLGGGFSYNEQFF. The DNA for the CDR3 is TGTGCCAGCAGCTTGGGTGGGGGCTTCTCCTACAATGAGCAGTTCTTC.

The chain has TRBV27 and TRBJ1-3; 7 bases align to TRBD1. The J segment lost 2 bases and the V segment lost 6 bases, leaving 4 bases of the junction unmatched. The CDR3 extends over 14 amino acids. Germline CDR1 reads MNHEY; CDR2 reads SMNVEV (reference sequence). The CDR3 here is CASRPTGTGNTIYF. In DNA form, the CDR3 reads TGTGCCAGCAGACCGACAGGGACTGGAAACACCATATATTTT.